Shown below are 10 T cell receptor beta chains from a single sample sequenced in a study of T cell responses to AZD1222 COVID-19 vaccine. Here immunoSEQ multiplex PCR was the method, and the copy in TCRdb shows in-frame clones only, minus some. The data hold around 220,000 clones, with around 94% observed a single time. The sequenced sample was peripheral blood, obtained 28 days after the second dose of the MenACWY control vaccine. These receptors originate from an adult who received the MenACWY meningococcal vaccine as a control.

V and J are TRBV7-9 and TRBJ1-2, with TRBD1 identical over 7 bases. The V segment lost 5 bases and the J segment 3 bases; nucleotides outside the gene matches: 6. Looked up from germline, CDR1 is SEHNR and CDR2 is FQNEAQ (reference sequence). CDR3 length: 14 amino acids. The CDR3, as DNA: TGTGCCAGCAGCGATAACAGGGGTGACTATGGCTACACCTTC. As protein: CASSDNRGDYGYTF.

V usage is TRBV29-1 and J usage is TRBJ1-2, with D perhaps TRBD1 (6 bases). This CDR3 region has 12 residues. Between the trimmed V and J ends, which lost 7 bases and 3 bases, there was a span of 12 bases. Germline V CDR1 and CDR2: SQVTM, ANQGSEA. CDR3 in DNA: TGCAGCGCCGATGGGGGCGACTATGGCTACACCTTC. It codes for CSADGGDYGYTF.

This clone was picked up one time. The chain links TRBV30 to TRBJ2-7, with 7 bases aligning to TRBD1. Germline trimming cut 3 bases from V and 4 bases from J; bases unmatched to any gene: 3. The germline V gene encodes CDR1 GTSNPN and CDR2 SVGIG (reference sequence). This CDR3 is built from 12 residues. The CDR3 DNA sequence: TGTGCCTGGAGCATACAGGGGTACGAGCAGTACTTC. This translates into CAWSIQGYEQYF.

The chain joins TRBV5-4 to TRBJ2-5; possible D gene TRBD1, 5 bases. The V end was cut by 4 bases, the J end by 0 bases, with 7 bases between. This CDR3 spans 13 amino acids. CDR1 is SGHNT and CDR2 is YYREEE in the germline V gene (reference sequence). The CDR3 region has the DNA TGTGCCAGCAGCAAGGGGAACCAAGAGACCCAGTACTTC. This sequence encodes CASSKGNQETQYF. The full variable domain, in which reference TRBV5-4 and TRBJ2-5 provide the parts outside the CDR3, is ETGVTQSPTHLIKTRGQQVTLRCSSQSGHNTVSWYQQALGQGPQFIFQYYREEENGRGNFPPRFSGLQFPNYSSELNVNALELDDSALYLCASSKGNQETQYFGPGTRLLVL.

In this sample, this clone turned up once. V and J are TRBV7-9 and TRBJ1-1; a weak D match, TRBD1 (5 bases). CDR3 size: 14 residues. Germline V lookup: CDR1 SEHNR, CDR2 FQNEAQ (reference sequence). V was cut by 1 base and J by 5 bases, with 11 bases left in between. The CDR3 DNA sequence: TGTGCCAGCAGCTTAGTAGGGGAAAGAACTGAAGCTTTCTTT. Translating it yields CASSLVGERTEAFF.

V usage is TRBV6-5 and J usage is TRBJ2-7, with a tentative D call TRBD2 (5 bases). The CDR3 is 15 residues long. CDR1 is MNHEY and CDR2 is SVGAGI in the germline V gene. V was trimmed by 7 bases and J by 2 bases, leaving 18 bases between them. The CDR3 spells CASTKDSYLPYEQYF. CDR3 in DNA: TGTGCCAGCACCAAGGACTCTTACTTACCCTACGAGCAGTACTTC.

The chain joins TRBV28 to TRBJ2-1; D is ambiguous. V lost 2 bases to trimming and J lost 9 bases, with 8 bases between them. This CDR3 region has 12 residues. Looked up from germline, CDR1 is MDHEN and CDR2 is SYDVKM. The CDR3 spells CASSLGGVEQFF. CDR3 nucleotide sequence: TGTGCCAGCAGTTTAGGTGGAGTTGAGCAGTTCTTC.

This rearrangement joins TRBV5-8 to TRBJ1-2; D is uncertain. CDR3 length: 13 residues. Between the trimmed V and J ends, which lost 1 base and 4 bases, there was a span of 8 bases. The germline gives CDR1 SGHTS, CDR2 YDEGEE. The CDR3, as DNA: TGTGCCAGCAGCTTGTGGGCGGGCTATGGCTACACCTTC. Translation: CASSLWAGYGYTF.

This chain uses TRBV28 with TRBJ1-3; D gene ambiguous. Germline V CDR1 and CDR2: MDHEN, SYDVKM. Trimming took off 10 bases at V and 0 bases at J, with 16 bases between the two ends. The CDR3 sequence is 15 residues long. The CDR3 DNA reads as TGTGCCACTTGGGGAGGGATGGGCTCTGGAAACACCATATATTTT. Translated, it gives CATWGGMGSGNTIYF.

The rearrangement links TRBV9 to TRBJ2-3; 13 bases match TRBD2. The CDR3 has 16 amino acids. V lost 4 bases and J lost 6; bases outside the gene matches: 8. In germline, CDR1 is SGDLS, CDR2 YYNGEE. The CDR3 protein is CASSKDGLAGADTQYF. The CDR3 DNA reads TGTGCCAGCAGCAAAGACGGACTAGCGGGAGCCGATACGCAGTATTTT.